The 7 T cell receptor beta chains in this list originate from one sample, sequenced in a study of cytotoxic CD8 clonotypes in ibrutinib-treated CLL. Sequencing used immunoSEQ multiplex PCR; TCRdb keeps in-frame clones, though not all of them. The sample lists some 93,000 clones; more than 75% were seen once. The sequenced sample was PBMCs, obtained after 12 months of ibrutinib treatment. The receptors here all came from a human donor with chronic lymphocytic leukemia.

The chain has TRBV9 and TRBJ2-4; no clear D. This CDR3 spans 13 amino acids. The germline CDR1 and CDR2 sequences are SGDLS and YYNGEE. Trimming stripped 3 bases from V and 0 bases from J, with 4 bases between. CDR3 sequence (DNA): TGTGCCAGCAGCGGACTAGCCAAAAACATTCAGTACTTC. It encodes CASSGLAKNIQYF.

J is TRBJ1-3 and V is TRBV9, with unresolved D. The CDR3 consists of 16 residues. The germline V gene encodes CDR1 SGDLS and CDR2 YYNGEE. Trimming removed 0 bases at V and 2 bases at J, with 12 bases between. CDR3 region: CASSVVDTGAGNTIYF. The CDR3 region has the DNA TGTGCCAGCAGCGTAGTCGATACGGGAGCTGGAAACACCATATATTTT.

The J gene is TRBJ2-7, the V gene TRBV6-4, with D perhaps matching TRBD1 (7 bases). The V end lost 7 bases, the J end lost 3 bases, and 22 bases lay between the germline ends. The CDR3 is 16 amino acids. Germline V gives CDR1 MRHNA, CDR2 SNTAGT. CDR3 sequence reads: CASTPQPRGVIYEQYF. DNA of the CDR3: TGTGCCAGCACTCCCCAGCCCAGGGGGGTCATCTACGAGCAGTACTTC.

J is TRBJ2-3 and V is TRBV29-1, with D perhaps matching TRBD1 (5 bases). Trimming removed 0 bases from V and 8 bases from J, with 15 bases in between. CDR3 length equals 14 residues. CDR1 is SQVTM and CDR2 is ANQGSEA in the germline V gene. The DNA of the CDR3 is TGCAGCGTTGAAGATAGGGCAGGGATCAGTACGCAGTATTTT. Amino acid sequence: CSVEDRAGISTQYF.

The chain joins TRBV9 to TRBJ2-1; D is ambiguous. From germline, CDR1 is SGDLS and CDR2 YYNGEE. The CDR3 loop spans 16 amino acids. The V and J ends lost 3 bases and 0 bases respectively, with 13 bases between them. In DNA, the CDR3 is TGTGCCAGCAGCGACGGACCCATGAGCTCCTACAATGAGCAGTTCTTC. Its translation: CASSDGPMSSYNEQFF.

The CDR3 region is CASSPRTGTTQYF. The CDR3 coding sequence is TGTGCCAGCAGCCCCCGGACTGGAACTACGCAGTATTTT. This sequence joins TRBV9 and TRBJ2-3; the D gene is possibly TRBD2 (5 bases). Trimming pared 4 bases from V and 8 bases from J, leaving 14 bases between. Germline values: CDR1 SGDLS, CDR2 YYNGEE. CDR3 length: 13 amino acids.

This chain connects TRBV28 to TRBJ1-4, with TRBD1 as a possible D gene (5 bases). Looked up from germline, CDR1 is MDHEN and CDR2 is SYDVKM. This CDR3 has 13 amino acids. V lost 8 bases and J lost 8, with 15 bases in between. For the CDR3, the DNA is TGTGCCAGCGGCGGGGGGAGTGGAGAAAAACTGTTTTTT. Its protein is CASGGGSGEKLFF.